The 19 T cell receptor beta chains reported below all come from one sample, sequenced in a study of T cells in Graves' hyperthyroidism and ophthalmopathy. TCR beta CDR3 regions were amplified from RNA transcripts. When the TCR CDR3 underwent first-round RT-PCR, the HTBI primer set was used. MiXCR was run by TCRdb on the multiplex PCR reads, yielding one entry per CDR3 protein. Among hundreds of thousands of distinct CDR3 sequences listed, approximately 14% were seen once. The sequenced material came from blood. The receptors derive from a woman between 25 and 40 years old with Graves' hyperthyroidism.

The V and J genes are TRBV5-1 and TRBJ2-2; a possible D gene is TRBD1 (5 bases). Germline values: CDR1 SGHRS, CDR2 YFSETQ. CDR3 size: 15 residues. Deletions cut 4 bases from V and 0 bases from J, with 10 bases between. DNA of the CDR3: TGCGCCAGCAGCATTCTGGGGCCGAACACCGGGGAGCTGTTTTTT. It codes for CASSILGPNTGELFF.

The genes are TRBV30 and TRBJ2-2, with a weak D call TRBD2 (6 bases). V gave up 7 bases and J gave up 6 bases, with 21 bases separating them. In germline, CDR1 is GTSNPN, CDR2 SVGIG (reference sequence). The CDR3 runs to 15 residues. DNA of the CDR3: TGTGCCTCCGCCCCACGGGGTAGGAGGGCCGGGGAGCTGTTTTTT. It yields the protein CASAPRGRRAGELFF.

The V gene is TRBV14, the J gene TRBJ2-1; D unclear. V was trimmed by 5 bases and J by 8 bases, leaving 19 bases between them. The length of the CDR3 is 15 residues. The germline gives CDR1 SGHDN, CDR2 FVKESK. This chain's CDR3 is CASSSKPGQRYEQFF. CDR3 nucleotide sequence: TGTGCCAGCAGCTCTAAACCGGGTCAGCGATATGAGCAGTTCTTC.

As concerns this clonotype: A single base separates this from a much larger clone, so it may be a read error. The rearrangement links TRBV15 to TRBJ1-6; maybe TRBD1 (6 bases). The CDR3 is made up of 16 amino acids. Germline V CDR1 and CDR2: LNHNV, YYDKDF (reference sequence). The CDR3 DNA follows: TGTGCCACCAGCAGGGGCCGGACAGCAAATAATTCACCCCTCTACTTT. The encoded protein is CATSRGRTANNSPLYF.

The chain carries TRBV2 and TRBJ2-3; D is perhaps TRBD2 (7 bases). Between the trimmed V and J ends, which lost 8 bases and 3 bases, there was a span of 9 bases. Germline CDR1 reads SNHLY; CDR2 reads FYNNEI. The CDR3 extends over 12 amino acids. This CDR3 is CASGGATDTQYF. DNA for the CDR3: TGTGCCAGCGGGGGGGCAACAGATACGCAGTATTTT.

This clonotype was detected only a few times. J is TRBJ2-7 and V is TRBV9; D is perhaps TRBD1 or TRBD2 (5 bases each). V lost 3 bases and J 7 bases, leaving 11 bases between the germline ends. CDR1 is SGDLS, CDR2 YYNGEE, per germline. The CDR3 is 12 residues long. DNA of the CDR3: TGTGCCAGCAGCGGGGGGTCGGGAGAGCAGTACTTC. It specifies CASSGGSGEQYF.

As to this clonotype: One junction end disagrees with the germline gene, perhaps due to a read error. The gene calls are TRBV7-7 and TRBJ2-4; D call uncertain. The CDR3 is made up of 15 amino acids. Looked up from germline, CDR1 is SSHAT and CDR2 is FNYEAQ (reference sequence). DNA for the CDR3: TGTGCTAGCAGCCCCTCACCACACCTAGGGAACATTCAGTACTTC. Translation gives CASSPSPHLGNIQYF. The whole variable domain, remainder taken from reference TRBV7-7 and TRBJ2-4, is GAGVSQSPRYKVTKRGQDVTLRCDPISSHATLYWYQQALGQGPEFLTYFNYEAQPDKSGLPSDRFSAERPEGSISTLTIQRTEQRDSAMYRCASSPSPHLGNIQYFGAGTRLSVL.

This chain links TRBV19 with TRBJ2-7, with D unclear. Per the germline V gene, CDR1 is LNHDA and CDR2 is SQIVND (reference sequence). V was cut by 2 bases and J by 3 bases, with 14 bases left in between. CDR3 size: 15 residues. In DNA, the CDR3 is TGTGCCAGTAGTATAAAGGACGGACCACTCTACGAGCAGTACTTC. As protein: CASSIKDGPLYEQYF.

This clonotype was observed a few times. This may arise from a read error, as a much more abundant clone is one base away. The chain employs TRBV12-3 or TRBV12-4 and TRBJ2-7; TRBD1 aligns across 10 bases. The ends lost 4 bases at V and 6 bases at J; junction bases unmatched: 12. The CDR3 loop spans 16 amino acids. In DNA, the CDR3 is TGTGCCAGCAGTTCAGCCGTCCGGGACAGGGGTAGCGAGCAGTACTTC. Translation gives CASSSAVRDRGSEQYF.

This clonotype was detected only a few times. The rearrangement links TRBV6-2 or TRBV6-3 to TRBJ2-3; TRBD2 matches at 10 bases. This CDR3 region has 19 residues. Trimming at V came to 6 bases and at J to 7 bases, leaving 22 bases not matched to a gene. From germline, CDR1 is MNHEY and CDR2 SVGEGT. The CDR3 region is CASSKGGAPWTSGGYTQYF. For the CDR3, the DNA is TGTGCCAGCAGCAAAGGGGGAGCGCCCTGGACTAGCGGAGGGTATACGCAGTATTTT.

This clonotype was observed many times. The chain couples TRBV28 to TRBJ2-3; D is unclear. Between the trimmed V and J ends, which lost 1 base and 4 bases, there was a span of 21 bases. CDR3 size: 18 residues. In germline, CDR1 is MDHEN, CDR2 SYDVKM. The CDR3 region is CASSLFTNPEELSDTQYF. For the CDR3, the DNA is TGTGCCAGCAGTTTATTCACCAACCCTGAGGAATTGTCAGATACGCAGTATTTT.

The V and J genes are TRBV13 and TRBJ1-4; D remains unclear. V lost 2 bases, J lost 8 bases, and 12 bases lay in between. This CDR3 region has 14 residues. Germline V gene sequence: CDR1 PRHDT, CDR2 FYEKMQ (reference sequence). The CDR3 DNA follows: TGTGCCAGCAGCTTACGTGACCTTAGCGAAAAACTGTTTTTT. It yields the protein CASSLRDLSEKLFF.

This rearrangement joins TRBV19 to TRBJ1-5; TRBD1 matches 8 bases. This CDR3 spans 14 amino acids. Germline V gene sequence: CDR1 LNHDA, CDR2 SQIVND (reference sequence). The ends lost 7 bases at V and 5 bases at J; junction bases unmatched: 7. Here the CDR3 reads CASMTGEADQPQHF. The CDR3, as DNA: TGTGCCAGTATGACAGGGGAAGCGGATCAGCCCCAGCATTTT.

The chain is built from TRBV25-1 and TRBJ1-4; possibly TRBD1 for D (6 bases). Trimming pared 3 bases from V and 10 bases from J, leaving 9 bases between. The CDR3 has 12 amino acids. CDR1 and CDR2 (germline): MGHDK, SYGVNS. The CDR3 bases are TGTGCCAGCAGTGACCCGGACAGAAAACTGTTTTTT. Translated, it gives CASSDPDRKLFF. Looking up the rest from reference TRBV25-1 and TRBJ1-4 gives the full variable domain: EADIYQTPRYLVIGTGKKITLECSQTMGHDKMYWYQQDPGMELHLIHYSYGVNSTEKGDLSSESTVSRIRTEHFPLTLESARPSHTSQYLCASSDPDRKLFFGSGTQLSVL.

This clonotype was detected many times. The chain has TRBV11-2 and TRBJ1-1; D not certain. This CDR3 spans 12 amino acids. Germline V CDR1 and CDR2: SGHAT, FQNNGV. With 5 bases removed from V and 6 bases from J, the gap between germline ends came to 10 bases. This CDR3 reads CASSPGPPEAFF. CDR3 bases: TGTGCCAGCAGCCCCGGGCCTCCTGAAGCTTTCTTT. Based on the CDR3 plus reference TRBV11-2 and TRBJ1-1, the full variable domain is EAGVAQSPRYKIIEKRQSVAFWCNPISGHATLYWYQQILGQGPKLLIQFQNNGVVDDSQLPKDRFSAERLKGVDSTLKIQPAKLEDSAVYLCASSPGPPEAFFGQGTRLTVV.

This clonotype was seen more than once but under ten times. The V and J genes are TRBV12-3 or TRBV12-4 and TRBJ2-7; possible D gene TRBD2, 5 bases. This CDR3 has 15 amino acids. The ends were cut back, 0 bases at V and 2 bases at J, with 11 bases in the middle. The CDR3 reads CASSLAPGGTYEQYF. CDR3 coding DNA: TGTGCCAGCAGTTTAGCGCCCGGAGGTACCTACGAGCAGTACTTC.

The chain employs TRBV28 and TRBJ2-2; D might be TRBD2 (6 bases). The germline CDR1 and CDR2 sequences are MDHEN and SYDVKM. Trimming removed 6 bases from V and 4 bases from J, with 12 bases in between. The CDR3 length is 14 residues. CDR3 in DNA: TGTGCCAGCAGAACCGGGACTCCCACCGGGGAGCTGTTTTTT. It is translated as CASRTGTPTGELFF.

The CDR3 DNA sequence: TGCAGTGCCAAAACGGACGGGTCGAGCTATGGCTACACCTTC. Translation gives CSAKTDGSSYGYTF. This chain links TRBV20-1 with TRBJ1-2, with D unclear. Trimming pared 6 bases from V and 4 bases from J, leaving 18 bases between. The germline CDR1 and CDR2 sequences are DFQATT and SNEGSKA (reference sequence). CDR3 length: 14 amino acids.

In its sample, this clonotype was seen once. A much larger clone lies one base from this, so it may be a read error. This chain links TRBV7-8 with TRBJ1-6, with unresolved D. V was pared by 2 bases and J by 6 bases, with 11 bases between. CDR1 SGHVS and CDR2 FQNEAQ come from the germline V gene. The CDR3 length is 15 residues. DNA for the CDR3: TGTGCCAGCAGCTTAACGCGGACCCTTAATTCACCCCTCCACTTT. Protein product: CASSLTRTLNSPLHF.